This record looks at one TCR beta chain sequence and its context. This entry belongs to a study of cytotoxic CD8 clonotypes in ibrutinib-treated CLL. The data were produced by immunoSEQ multiplex PCR, yet TCRdb's version contains in-frame clones alone and is incomplete. The repertoire holds about 140,000 clones, with approximately 80% as singletons. The CDR3 spans 13 residues. J gave up 4 bases and V 5 bases, and 5 bases lay outside the gene matches. The V gene's germline CDR1 is MNHEY and CDR2 SVGAGI. The source was PBMCs, collected after 36 months of ibrutinib treatment. The sequence derives from a human donor with chronic lymphocytic leukemia. The chain carries TRBV6-5 and TRBJ2-7, with 7 bases that match TRBD1. CDR3 sequence (DNA): TGTGCCAGCAGTCGGGACAGAGAATACGAGCAGTACTTC. This gives the protein CASSRDREYEQYF.